Sequencing of this T cell receptor (beta chain) was carried out in a study of cytomegalovirus exposure and HLA in healthy donors. Looking at the study overall: Membership in the Caucasian-associated ancestry cluster was found for approximately 85% of nearly 400 genotyped donors.

60 Vbeta and 13 Jbeta primers were used in PCR. Clones were read by immunoSEQ multiplex PCR, and TCRdb kept only the in-frame ones, dropping some. In the table there are some 110,000 clones, almost 80% of which are singletons. Of note for this clone: Its antigen is unidentified.

The CDR3 runs to 14 residues. J gave up 4 bases and V 5 bases, and 4 bases lay outside the gene matches. CDR1 and CDR2 from the germline V gene are LNHNV and YYDKDF (reference sequence). General observations from the study: HLA alleles showed associations with 15,000 to 20,000 TCR beta sequences in a later analysis, at a 0.05 false discovery rate. A link between a missense DCLRE1C variant and TCR beta V- and J-gene trimming emerged from a later analysis.

The specimen was PBMCs. This chain joins TRBV15 and TRBJ1-3, with 8 positions matching TRBD1. The receptor was isolated from a man aged 55 to 69 in good health and CMV-seropositive. The CDR3 loop is CATSGQGTGNTIYF. In nucleotides, the CDR3 is TGTGCCACCAGCGGACAGGGAACCGGAAACACCATATATTTT.